The clone carrying this T cell receptor (beta chain) was recorded once. The antigen remains unidentified. These data belong to a study of shared clonotypes between healthy human individuals. Study-level points and caveats: The low donor count limited represented genetic and exposure-history diversity.

Per the original data handling: Filtering differed because ImmunoSEQ produced junction-only sequences that carried no quality scores. Data came from immunoSEQ multiplex PCR; TCRdb stores just in-frame clones and leaves some out. That table is the source of V, J and clone size, and D and trimming were worked out from the DNA. The data hold over 400,000 clones, with approximately 94% observed a single time. In germline, CDR1 is SGHAT, CDR2 FQDESV (reference sequence). This CDR3 is 14 amino acids long. Trimming took off 3 bases at V and 5 bases at J, with 14 bases between the two ends. This clonotype was sampled from a woman aged 30 to 39 in good health. The sequenced material came from naive CD4+ T cells sorted from blood. The sample's subset: CD45RA+ positively selected. The V gene is TRBV11-1, the J gene TRBJ2-7; no reliable D call. CDR3 residues: CASSFLRSPHEQYF. The CDR3, as DNA: TGTGCCAGCAGCTTTTTGAGGTCTCCCCACGAGCAGTACTTC.